Presented here are 15 T cell receptor beta chains from one specimen sequenced in a study of identical twins. TCRdb passed the 5' RACE reads through MiXCR, listing each CDR3 protein once. The table includes 200,000 to 300,000 distinct CDR3 sequences, roughly 7% detected once. These same records also appear under a second study, on yellow fever vaccine responses in identical twins.

Input material: memory (CD45RO+) T cells sorted from blood. Receptors originate from a woman aged 18 to 35 in good health.

The chain carries TRBV10-3 and TRBJ2-5; D is unresolved. CDR3 length: 11 residues. Trimming took off 6 bases at V and 4 bases at J, with 6 bases between the two ends. CDR1 is ENHRY, CDR2 SYGVKD, per germline. As DNA, the CDR3 is TGTGCCATCAGCACGGGAGAGACCCAGTACTTC. Protein sequence: CAISTGETQYF.

This clonotype has a handful of counts. The rearrangement joins TRBV18 to TRBJ2-1; D is undetermined. This CDR3 comprises 12 residues. Looked up from germline, CDR1 is KGHSH and CDR2 is LQKENI. V lost 2 bases, J lost 8 bases, and 7 bases lay in between. The CDR3 sequence is CASSPNGDEQFF. The CDR3 bases are TGTGCCAGCTCACCAAACGGAGATGAGCAGTTCTTC.

This clonotype has a count of ten or more. V is TRBV11-2 and J is TRBJ1-2, with TRBD1 matching 10 bases. The germline CDR1 and CDR2 sequences are SGHAT and FQNNGV. The CDR3 totals 15 residues. V shed 5 bases and J 7 bases; nucleotides not matched to a gene: 10. CDR3 DNA: TGTGCCAGCAGCCCCGGGACAGGGGCTTTGGCTGGCTACACCTTC. Translation: CASSPGTGALAGYTF.

This chain uses TRBV28 with TRBJ1-2, with 8 bases aligning to TRBD1. The CDR3 is 15 residues long. V was pared by 10 bases and J by 2 bases, with 12 bases of the junction left unmatched. Germline CDR1 reads MDHEN; CDR2 reads SYDVKM. The CDR3 reads CAIPTGTGGNYGYTF. In DNA form, the CDR3 reads TGTGCCATCCCTACCGGGACAGGAGGAAACTATGGCTACACCTTC.

The rearrangement joins TRBV20-1 to TRBJ2-7; D is possibly TRBD2 (6 bases). Germline V gene sequence: CDR1 DFQATT, CDR2 SNEGSKA (reference sequence). Trimming removed 4 bases at V and 3 bases at J, with 13 bases between. The CDR3 extends over 13 amino acids. The CDR3 sequence is CSAIGHGGYEQYF. The CDR3, as DNA: TGCAGTGCTATTGGGCACGGGGGCTACGAGCAGTACTTC.

As to this clonotype: A much larger clone lies a single base off, so this may be a read error. The chain links TRBV6-5 to TRBJ2-2; weak D call: TRBD2 (6 bases). V lost 0 bases and J lost 7, with 15 bases in between. CDR1 is MNHEY and CDR2 is SVGAGI in the germline V gene. CDR3 length equals 16 residues. In nucleotides, the CDR3 is TGTGCCAGCAGTTACTCGTTAACTAGCTGGGTCGGGGAGCTGTTTTTT. Translated: CASSYSLTSWVGELFF.

The V call is TRBV14, the J call TRBJ2-5; no firm D call. There are 14 residues in the CDR3. Looked up from germline, CDR1 is SGHDN and CDR2 is FVKESK. Deletions cut 4 bases from V and 5 bases from J, with 14 bases between. Here the CDR3 reads CASSPLRVEETQYF. CDR3 sequence (DNA): TGTGCCAGCAGCCCCCTAAGAGTGGAGGAGACCCAGTACTTC.

This clonotype was picked up many times. The V call is TRBV27, the J call TRBJ1-5; D is undetermined. In germline, CDR1 is MNHEY, CDR2 SMNVEV (reference sequence). V lost 0 bases to trimming and J lost 1 base, with 4 bases between them. The CDR3 covers 14 residues. In DNA form, the CDR3 reads TGTGCCAGCAGTTTATCGGCCAGCAATCAGCCCCAGCATTTT. Translating it yields CASSLSASNQPQHF.

The J gene is TRBJ2-7, the V gene TRBV29-1; D is tentatively TRBD1 or TRBD2 (5 bases each). The CDR3 runs to 12 residues. Trimming took 8 bases from V and 0 from J, leaving 11 bases between them. Germline CDR1 SQVTM, CDR2 ANQGSEA. This CDR3 reads CSFRDVSYEQYF. The CDR3, as DNA: TGCAGCTTCAGGGACGTCTCCTACGAGCAGTACTTC.

This clonotype was seen many times. The chain has TRBV7-2 and TRBJ1-4; D is undetermined. The CDR3 contains 15 residues. Trimming pared 5 bases from V and 2 bases from J, leaving 12 bases between. The germline CDR1 and CDR2 sequences are SGHTA and FQGNSA. The DNA for the CDR3 is TGTGCCAGCAGCCCTCTGAGGGCTACTAATGAAAAACTGTTTTTT. Protein product: CASSPLRATNEKLFF.

This clonotype was counted many times. The J gene is TRBJ1-2, the V gene TRBV12-3 or TRBV12-4; D not resolved. The CDR3 contains 15 residues. The V end lost 6 bases, the J end lost 2 bases, and 16 bases lay between the germline ends. The CDR3 loop is CASSPREGVNYGYTF. The CDR3 nucleotides are TGTGCCAGCAGCCCTCGGGAGGGTGTGAACTATGGCTACACCTTC.

CDR3 in DNA: TGTGCCAGCAGTCCCACCCCCGGGGGGGGCTACGAGCAGTACGTC. It is translated as CASSPTPGGGYEQYV. The chain combines TRBV27 with TRBJ2-7, with 8 bases fitting TRBD2. The trim removed 5 bases at V and 3 bases at J, leaving 9 bases unmatched. Per the germline V gene, CDR1 is MNHEY and CDR2 is SMNVEV (reference sequence). The CDR3 extends over 15 amino acids.

This clonotype was counted only a few times. The chain recombines TRBV25-1 with TRBJ2-7; 9 nucleotides agree with TRBD1. CDR1 is MGHDK and CDR2 is SYGVNS in the germline V gene. The CDR3 contains 15 residues. Trimming took 4 bases from V and 4 from J; bases not matched to a gene: 8. The CDR3 region is CASSGLEDRGYEQYF. CDR3 in DNA: TGTGCCAGCAGTGGGCTGGAGGACAGGGGTTACGAGCAGTACTTC.

This clonotype has just a few counts. The chain is built from TRBV6-1 and TRBJ2-7, with TRBD1 matching 8 bases. The J segment lost 3 bases and the V segment lost 2 bases, leaving 6 bases of the junction unmatched. The CDR3 extends over 15 amino acids. The V gene's germline CDR1 is MNHNS and CDR2 SASEGT. This chain's CDR3 is CASSEPGTGNYEQYF. The DNA for the CDR3 is TGTGCCAGCAGTGAACCCGGGACAGGCAACTACGAGCAGTACTTC.

This clonotype occurred a few times. The chain carries TRBV3-1 and TRBJ2-2; D is possibly TRBD1 or TRBD2 (6 bases each). Germline-derived CDR1 and CDR2 are LGHDT and YNNKEL (reference sequence). CDR3 length: 15 amino acids. The V and J ends lost 5 bases and 6 bases respectively, with 16 bases between them. The CDR3: CASSSGGGIAGELFF. Written as DNA, the CDR3 is TGTGCCAGCAGCTCAGGAGGGGGGATCGCCGGGGAGCTGTTTTTT.